These T cell receptor beta chains were read from a single sample in a study of regulatory T cells in long-lasting Graves disease. TCRdb re-analysed the multiplex PCR reads in MiXCR, keeping a single row per CDR3 protein. Here the sample spans roughly 350,000 distinct CDR3 sequences, 16% being singletons. These data were also filed under a second study, of T cells in Graves' hyperthyroidism and ophthalmopathy.

The sequencing here drew on peripheral blood mononuclear cells (PBMCs), taken at new diagnosis, from a patient treated with antithyroid drugs. The receptors derive from a middle-aged man with Graves disease. The CDR3 runs from the conserved cysteine through the conserved F or W. A D gene is named only where the DNA matches it firmly.

d_call,j_call,v_call,cdr3_aa
NA,TRBJ2-5,TRBV5-1,CASSLALRYQETQYF
TRBD1,TRBJ1-5,TRBV20-1,CSALTGGMWGQPQHF
TRBD2,TRBJ2-5,TRBV28,CASNERGGVASQYF
TRBD1,TRBJ1-5,TRBV20-1,CSARPRGRGEDQPQHF
TRBD1,TRBJ2-3,TRBV5-8,CASSKNRGGTDTQYF
TRBD1,TRBJ1-5,TRBV20-1,CSADRGTFNQPQHF
NA,TRBJ1-1,TRBV6-2/TRBV6-3,CASRREWGTEAFF
NA,TRBJ2-2,TRBV20-1,CSARDPIVGPNTGELFF
NA,TRBJ2-3,TRBV5-1,CASSRGVGTGYTDTQYF
TRBD1,TRBJ2-1,TRBV2,CASNTQGARSTNEQFF
TRBD1,TRBJ2-5,TRBV30,CAWDRGGGETQYF
NA,TRBJ2-6,TRBV5-1,CASSLAPGSGANVLTF
NA,TRBJ2-5,TRBV24-1,CATSDPDEGFQETQYF
NA,TRBJ2-2,TRBV24-1,CATSDSGHHGELFF
TRBD1,TRBJ2-4,TRBV6-1,CASSDRGRGAKNIQYF
NA,TRBJ2-7,TRBV25-1,CASSLRHEQYF
TRBD1,TRBJ2-2,TRBV5-6,CASSWGRQGPATGELFF
NA,TRBJ1-1,TRBV27,CASSFRGPLEAFF
TRBD1,TRBJ1-2,TRBV19,CASSPGTAQTGYTF
NA,TRBJ2-2,TRBV28,CASSPQTARNTGELFF
NA,TRBJ1-4,TRBV14,CASSPMSRSTNEKLFF
NA,TRBJ1-1,TRBV7-2,CASSIQGMSSSAFF
TRBD2,NA,TRBV7-9,CASSKLAGGPGNEQFF
NA,TRBJ1-1,TRBV7-2,CASSSPGVPEAFF
NA,TRBJ2-3,TRBV28,CASSFGGYYTDTQYF
NA,TRBJ2-2,TRBV6-2/TRBV6-3,CASSYGYATTGELFF
NA,TRBJ2-7,TRBV29-1,CSVPKAGFYEQYF
TRBD1,TRBJ2-2,TRBV28,CASTPGGTGARGELFF
NA,TRBJ2-5,TRBV2,CASSERDPGTQYF
TRBD1,TRBJ2-7,TRBV5-1,CASSDGRGFSYEQYF
TRBD1,TRBJ2-7,TRBV7-2,CASSSRTGYEQYF
NA,TRBJ1-2,TRBV6-1,CASGVGVRGYTF
NA,TRBJ2-5,TRBV4-3,CASSQVRDREETQYF
TRBD1,TRBJ1-1,TRBV2,CATRGPGQGFTEAFF
TRBD1,TRBJ2-5,TRBV11-2,CASSLFGQGARAQYF
NA,TRBJ1-5,TRBV20-1,CSARVGQVNQPQHF
NA,TRBJ2-2,TRBV3-1,CASSQRGAAGELFF
NA,TRBJ2-1,TRBV5-1,CASSLEPGNGNEQFF
NA,TRBJ1-3,TRBV3-1,CASSQFIGNTIYF
NA,TRBJ1-4,TRBV11-2,CASSLVGAGHSNEKLFF
NA,TRBJ2-3,TRBV27,CASSLGAKGTQYF
NA,TRBJ1-2,TRBV20-1,CSASRQVSGYTF
NA,TRBJ2-7,TRBV6-2/TRBV6-3,CASSYIGRYEQYF
NA,TRBJ1-1,TRBV5-1,CASSLPQGSTEAFF
NA,TRBJ2-7,TRBV30,CAWSVQATQPVYEQYF
TRBD1,TRBJ1-1,TRBV3-1,CASRWTGNTEAFF